These 27 T cell receptor beta chains were sequenced from one sample in a study of blood T cell repertoires in COVID-19. Profiled with immunoSEQ multiplex PCR; TCRdb holds only in-frame clones, not every one. The sample consists of roughly 290,000 clones, about 89% of them appearing once. The specimen was peripheral blood. The receptors stem from a man younger than 45 with acute or convalescent COVID-19.

V gene TRBV3-1 (or the pseudogene TRBV3-2) combines with J gene TRBJ1-5; D unclear. Germline V gene data show CDR1 as LGHDT and CDR2 as YNNKEL (reference sequence). The length of the CDR3 is 13 residues. The germline V and J ends were trimmed by 4 bases and 11 bases, with 15 bases remaining between them. The CDR3 reads CASSPGDRLTQHF. CDR3 in DNA: TGTGCCAGCAGCCCGGGTGATCGTCTTACCCAGCATTTT.

This chain links TRBV19 with TRBJ2-7, with 9 bases aligning to TRBD1. CDR1 is LNHDA and CDR2 is SQIVND in the germline V gene (reference sequence). CDR3 length: 13 amino acids. V trimming: 4 bases; J trimming: 7 bases; junction bases outside the gene matches: 5. As DNA, the CDR3 is TGTGCCAGTAGTACTCCGGGACAGGGAGAGCAGTACTTC. This encodes CASSTPGQGEQYF.

The chain has TRBV28 and TRBJ2-7; TRBD2 agrees at 14 bases. The CDR3 sequence is 15 residues long. Germline V gives CDR1 MDHEN, CDR2 SYDVKM. J was trimmed by 3 bases and V by 6 bases; bases with no gene match: 4. Written as DNA, the CDR3 is TGTGCCAGCAGGAGACTAGCGGGAGGGTACTACGAGCAGTACTTC. It translates to CASRRLAGGYYEQYF.

The chain uses TRBV5-6 and TRBJ2-3; TRBD1 matches at 8 bases. Germline V lookup: CDR1 SGHDT, CDR2 YYEEEE. The J segment lost 7 bases and the V segment lost 7 bases, leaving 11 bases of the junction unmatched. The CDR3 is 14 amino acids. This CDR3 reads CASLPGTGINTQYF. The CDR3 region has the DNA TGTGCCAGCCTTCCCGGGACAGGAATCAATACGCAGTATTTT.

The rearrangement uses TRBV9 and TRBJ2-1; D remains unclear. This CDR3 spans 12 amino acids. V was trimmed by 0 bases and J by 7 bases, leaving 5 bases between them. CDR1 and CDR2 from the germline V gene are SGDLS and YYNGEE. CDR3 nucleotide sequence: TGTGCCAGCAGCGTAGACGGGAATGAGCAGTTCTTC. This encodes CASSVDGNEQFF.

The chain has TRBV5-1 and TRBJ1-2; 10 bases agree with TRBD1. Germline lookup yields CDR1 SGHRS and CDR2 YFSETQ. V was pared by 0 bases and J by 5 bases, with 4 bases of the junction left unmatched. The CDR3 has 15 residues. The CDR3 is CASSLGGTGAYGYTF. DNA for the CDR3: TGCGCCAGCAGCTTGGGAGGGACAGGGGCTTATGGCTACACCTTC.

The CDR3, as DNA: TGCGCCAGCAGTTCTCGGACAGAACCGACTGAAGCTTTCTTT. Translating gives CASSSRTEPTEAFF. The chain recombines TRBV10-1 with TRBJ1-1; perhaps TRBD1 as D (6 bases). V was clipped by 5 bases and J by 5 bases, with 15 bases between them. CDR1 and CDR2 from the germline V gene are WNHNN and SYGVQD (reference sequence). The CDR3 spans 14 residues.

The chain uses TRBV23-1 and TRBJ1-5, with D possibly matching TRBD1 (6 bases). TRBV23-1 is classed as an ORF, of uncertain function. This CDR3 has 15 amino acids. Trimming removed 9 bases from V and 3 bases from J, with 18 bases in between. For the CDR3, the DNA is TGCGCCAGTCCGGACAGCGAGGGGCCCAATCAGCCCCAGCATTTT. Amino acids: CASPDSEGPNQPQHF.

The V call is TRBV7-2, the J call TRBJ2-1; 10 positions match TRBD2. The CDR3 runs 17 residues. V was pared by 3 bases and J by 5 bases, with 10 bases of the junction left unmatched. CDR1 is SGHTA, CDR2 FQGNSA, per germline. CDR3 region: CASSFSLLAGRNNEQFF. As DNA, the CDR3 is TGTGCCAGCAGCTTCTCCTTACTAGCGGGAAGAAACAATGAGCAGTTCTTC. The full variable domain, its missing parts supplied by reference TRBV7-2 and TRBJ2-1, is GAGVSQSPSNKVTEKGKDVELRCDPISGHTALYWYRQSLGQGLEFLIYFQGNSAPDKSGLPSDRFSAERTGGSVSTLTIQRTQQEDSAVYLCASSFSLLAGRNNEQFFGPGTRLTVL.

This CDR3 is CASSRDRVEEKLFF. In DNA form, the CDR3 reads TGCGCCAGCAGCCGTGACAGGGTAGAAGAAAAACTGTTTTTT. The chain has TRBV5-1 and TRBJ1-4, with 7 bases fitting TRBD1. This CDR3 has 14 amino acids. V was pared by 4 bases and J by 8 bases, with 8 bases of the junction left unmatched. Germline values: CDR1 SGHRS, CDR2 YFSETQ.

The V gene is TRBV5-1, the J gene TRBJ2-1, with TRBD2 identical over 14 bases. Losses at the gene ends were 4 bases for V and 5 bases for J; bases not matched to a gene: 8. Germline V gene lookup returns CDR1 SGHRS and CDR2 YFSETQ. This CDR3 comprises 17 residues. The CDR3 nucleotides are TGCGCCAGCAGCCCACCGGGACTAGCGGGGGCCGACAATGAGCAGTTCTTC. Amino acid sequence: CASSPPGLAGADNEQFF.

V gene TRBV28 combines with J gene TRBJ1-2, with 9 bases identical to TRBD1. The CDR3 has 14 residues. V lost 4 bases and J lost 7; bases outside the gene matches: 7. The germline gives CDR1 MDHEN, CDR2 SYDVKM. The CDR3 is CASSSTGTGSGYTF. For the CDR3, the DNA is TGTGCCAGCAGTTCCACCGGGACAGGGAGTGGCTACACCTTC.

The rearrangement uses TRBV2 and TRBJ2-5, with 8 bases matching TRBD2. The CDR3 sequence is 12 residues long. Germline V CDR1 and CDR2: SNHLY, FYNNEI. After removal of 3 bases from V and 7 bases from J, the junction contained 1 base not matched to a gene. The CDR3 spells CASSDGGGTQYF. CDR3 sequence (DNA): TGTGCCAGCAGTGACGGGGGGGGGACCCAGTACTTC. Complete variable domain (other parts from reference TRBV2 and TRBJ2-5): EPEVTQTPSHQVTQMGQEVILRCVPISNHLYFYWYRQILGQKVEFLVSFYNNEISEKSEIFDDQFSVERPDGSNFTLKIRSTKLEDSAMYFCASSDGGGTQYFGPGTRLLVL.

The rearrangement joins TRBV29-1 to TRBJ1-2; 8 positions match TRBD1. With 3 bases clipped from V and 0 bases from J, the junction kept 3 bases outside the gene matches. Germline V lookup: CDR1 SQVTM, CDR2 ANQGSEA. The CDR3 is made up of 14 amino acids. CDR3 amino acids: CSVDVTGANYGYTF. The CDR3 coding sequence is TGCAGCGTTGATGTGACAGGGGCTAACTATGGCTACACCTTC.

The genes are TRBV24-1 and TRBJ2-2; 8 bases are shared with TRBD1. This CDR3 region has 17 residues. The germline CDR1 and CDR2 sequences are KGHDR and SFDVKD. V was clipped by 3 bases and J by 0 bases; unmatched bases: 5. CDR3 region: CATSDPRQGTNTGELFF. As DNA, the CDR3 is TGTGCCACCAGTGATCCTAGACAGGGGACGAACACCGGGGAGCTGTTTTTT.

The V call is TRBV6-5, the J call TRBJ2-1; TRBD2 might be the D (5 bases). Germline CDR1 is MNHEY and CDR2 is SVGAGI. The CDR3 consists of 14 residues. V was shortened by 8 bases and J by 4 bases, with 15 bases between the two germline ends. The DNA of the CDR3 is TGTGCCAGCTCCGGACTGACGATGTACAATGAGCAGTTCTTC. This codes for CASSGLTMYNEQFF.

This chain connects TRBV7-2 to TRBJ2-6, with unresolved D. The CDR3 covers 15 residues. Trimming cost V 0 bases and J 7 bases, with 10 bases left between them. The germline gives CDR1 SGHTA, CDR2 FQGNSA. The CDR3 nucleotides read TGTGCCAGCAGCTTAGCTGCCCAGGTCGCCAACGTCCTGACTTTC. Translating it yields CASSLAAQVANVLTF.

The J gene is TRBJ1-4, the V gene TRBV28; possibly TRBD1 for D (5 bases). The ends were cut back, 3 bases at V and 8 bases at J, with 16 bases in the middle. Looked up from germline, CDR1 is MDHEN and CDR2 is SYDVKM. The CDR3 loop spans 15 amino acids. CDR3 in amino acids: CASSFSTAGREKLFF. The CDR3 DNA sequence: TGTGCCAGCAGTTTTTCGACAGCCGGACGGGAAAAACTGTTTTTT.

This clone was seen a few times. This chain joins TRBV25-1 and TRBJ2-1; 7 nucleotides line up with TRBD1. Germline loops: CDR1 MGHDK, CDR2 SYGVNS. The CDR3 extends over 15 amino acids. J gave up 2 bases and V 4 bases, and 5 bases lay outside the gene matches. The CDR3 spells CASSVLDRTYNEQFF. Here the CDR3 DNA reads TGTGCCAGCAGTGTATTGGACAGGACCTACAATGAGCAGTTCTTC.

Details on this clone: One junction end does not reproduce the germline sequence, and a read error may be involved. The chain uses TRBV28 and TRBJ1-2; D not resolved. The length of the CDR3 is 12 residues. The germline CDR1 and CDR2 sequences are MDHEN and SYDVKM. The CDR3 bases are TGTGCCAGCAGTCTAACACTGGAGGCCCGGCTCTTC. It yields the protein CASSLTLEARLF.

CDR3 DNA: TGTGCCAGCAGCTTGGGTGCGGGTAGCGGGGGAGAGAACACCGGGGAGCTGTTTTTT. Translated, it gives CASSLGAGSGGENTGELFF. This chain links TRBV5-4 with TRBJ2-2; 9 nucleotides agree with TRBD2. The germline V gene encodes CDR1 SGHNT and CDR2 YYREEE (reference sequence). V lost 0 bases and J lost 1; bases outside the gene matches: 10. The CDR3 consists of 19 residues.

The chain has TRBV9 and TRBJ1-5, with D hard to call. Looked up from germline, CDR1 is SGDLS and CDR2 is YYNGEE. V lost 0 bases, J lost 3 bases, and 7 bases lay in between. The CDR3 extends over 14 amino acids. CDR3 nucleotide sequence: TGTGCCAGCAGCGTAGCTCCAGACAATCAGCCCCAGCATTTT. As protein: CASSVAPDNQPQHF.

The chain is built from TRBV28 and TRBJ1-5; 9 nucleotides line up with TRBD1. J lost 2 bases, V lost 6 bases, and 5 bases had no gene match. Germline CDR1 is MDHEN and CDR2 is SYDVKM. The CDR3 is made up of 15 amino acids. CDR3 coding DNA: TGTGCCAGCAGCGACAGGGGGATTGGCAATCAGCCCCAGCATTTT. As protein: CASSDRGIGNQPQHF. Drawing the rest from reference TRBV28 and TRBJ1-5, the complete variable domain is DVKVTQSSRYLVKRTGEKVFLECVQDMDHENMFWYRQDPGLGLRLIYFSYDVKMKEKGDIPEGYSVSREKKERFSLILESASTNQTSMYLCASSDRGIGNQPQHFGDGTRLSIL.

The rearrangement links TRBV11-3 to TRBJ2-3; perhaps TRBD1 as D (5 bases). The CDR3 runs 13 residues. V lost 5 bases to trimming and J lost 3 bases, with 9 bases between them. Germline CDR1 SGHNT, CDR2 YENEEA. The DNA of the CDR3 is TGTGCCAGCAGCCCCCAGGGAACAGATACGCAGTATTTT. Its translation: CASSPQGTDTQYF.

V and J are TRBV6-5 and TRBJ1-1; 9 positions match TRBD1. This CDR3 is 16 amino acids long. V shed 0 bases and J 5 bases; nucleotides not matched to a gene: 7. Germline V gives CDR1 MNHEY, CDR2 SVGAGI. CDR3 nucleotide sequence: TGTGCCAGCAGTTACTCTATGACAGGGGGTAGAACTGAAGCTTTCTTT. This gives the protein CASSYSMTGGRTEAFF.

The genes are TRBV19 and TRBJ1-4, with a possible D match to TRBD1 (6 bases). Germline values: CDR1 LNHDA, CDR2 SQIVND (reference sequence). This CDR3 is 15 amino acids long. V lost 6 bases, J lost 5 bases, and 16 bases lay in between. This chain's CDR3 is CASSREQGRNEKLFF. CDR3 nucleotide sequence: TGTGCCAGTAGCAGAGAACAGGGTCGGAATGAAAAACTGTTTTTT.

V gene TRBV3-1 (or the pseudogene TRBV3-2) combines with J gene TRBJ2-5; D remains ambiguous. Trimming pared 3 bases from V and 5 bases from J, leaving 10 bases between. There are 13 residues in the CDR3. In germline, CDR1 is LGHDT, CDR2 YNNKEL (reference sequence). The CDR3 coding sequence is TGTGCCAGCAGCCACCTTTCTCGGGAGACCCAGTACTTC. Translated, it gives CASSHLSRETQYF.